The clone carrying this T cell receptor (beta chain) has only a few counts. These data belong to a study of T cells after yellow fever vaccination. Each CDR3 protein is one row after TCRdb ran MiXCR on the 5' RACE reads. The data show 40,000 to 50,000 distinct CDR3 sequences, with roughly 7.1% seen just once and roughly 15% held by the top ten. Per germline, CDR1 DFQATT and CDR2 SNEGSKA (reference sequence). Losses at the gene ends were 6 bases for V and 4 bases for J; bases not matched to a gene: 10. The CDR3 is made up of 14 amino acids. Sequencing was performed on CD8+ T cells not binding an NS4B(214-222) dextramer, sorted from PBMCs, taken 45 days after the yellow fever booster vaccination. This clonotype was obtained from a man aged 25 to 40 who received the YFV17D yellow fever vaccine. This chain uses TRBV20-1 with TRBJ2-7; 9 bases are a match to TRBD1. DNA for the CDR3: TGCAGTGCCAAAGTCCGGGACAGGGCATACGAGCAGTACTTC. Translation gives CSAKVRDRAYEQYF.